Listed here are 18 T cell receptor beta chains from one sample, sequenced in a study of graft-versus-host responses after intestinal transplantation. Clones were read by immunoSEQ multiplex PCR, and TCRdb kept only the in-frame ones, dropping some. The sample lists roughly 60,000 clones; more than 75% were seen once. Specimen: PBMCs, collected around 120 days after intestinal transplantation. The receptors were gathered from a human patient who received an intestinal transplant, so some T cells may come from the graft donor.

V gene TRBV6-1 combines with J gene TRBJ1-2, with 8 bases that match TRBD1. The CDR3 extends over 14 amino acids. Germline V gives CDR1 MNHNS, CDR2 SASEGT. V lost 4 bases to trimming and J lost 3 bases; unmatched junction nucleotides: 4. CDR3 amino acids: CASSAYRGDYGYTF. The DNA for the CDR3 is TGTGCCAGCAGTGCTTACAGGGGGGACTATGGCTACACCTTC.

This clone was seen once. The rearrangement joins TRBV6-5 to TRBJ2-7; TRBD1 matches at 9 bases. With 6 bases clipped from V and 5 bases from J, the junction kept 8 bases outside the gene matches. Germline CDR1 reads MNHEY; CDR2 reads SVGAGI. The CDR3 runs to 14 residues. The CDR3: CASRKPGQGHEQYF. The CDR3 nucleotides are TGTGCCAGCAGAAAACCGGGACAGGGTCACGAGCAGTACTTC.

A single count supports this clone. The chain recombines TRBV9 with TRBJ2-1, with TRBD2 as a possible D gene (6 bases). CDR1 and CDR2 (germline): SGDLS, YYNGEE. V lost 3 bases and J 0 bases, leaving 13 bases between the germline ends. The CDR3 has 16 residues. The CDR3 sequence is CASSGGAGFSYNEQFF. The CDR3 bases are TGTGCCAGCAGCGGGGGAGCGGGTTTCTCCTACAATGAGCAGTTCTTC. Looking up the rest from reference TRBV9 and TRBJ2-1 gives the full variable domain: DSGVTQTPKHLITATGQRVTLRCSPRSGDLSVYWYQQSLDQGLQFLIQYYNGEERAKGNILERFSAQQFPDLHSELNLSSLELGDSALYFCASSGGAGFSYNEQFFGPGTRLTVL.

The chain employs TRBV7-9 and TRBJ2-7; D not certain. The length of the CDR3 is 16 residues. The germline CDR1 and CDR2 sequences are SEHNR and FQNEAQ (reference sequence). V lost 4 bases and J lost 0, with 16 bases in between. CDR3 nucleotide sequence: TGTGCCAGCAGCTCACAACTACTACTGAGCTCCTACGAGCAGTACTTC. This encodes CASSSQLLLSSYEQYF.

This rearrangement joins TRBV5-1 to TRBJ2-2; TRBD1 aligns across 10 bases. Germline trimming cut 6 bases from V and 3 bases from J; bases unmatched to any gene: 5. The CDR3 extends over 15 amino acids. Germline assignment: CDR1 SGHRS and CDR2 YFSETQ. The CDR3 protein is CASTGQGGDTGELFF. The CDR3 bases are TGCGCCAGCACTGGACAGGGGGGCGACACCGGGGAGCTGTTTTTT.

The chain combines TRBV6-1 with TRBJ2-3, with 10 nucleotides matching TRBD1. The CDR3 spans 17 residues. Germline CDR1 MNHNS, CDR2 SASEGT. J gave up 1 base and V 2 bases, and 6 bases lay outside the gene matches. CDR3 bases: TGTGCCAGCAGTGAAACGACCGGGACAGGGGGCACAGATACGCAGTATTTT. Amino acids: CASSETTGTGGTDTQYF.

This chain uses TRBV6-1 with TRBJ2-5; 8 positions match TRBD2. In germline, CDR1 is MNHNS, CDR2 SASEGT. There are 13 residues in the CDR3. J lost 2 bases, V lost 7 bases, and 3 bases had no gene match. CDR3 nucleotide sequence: TGTGCCAGCAACGAGCGGGAGCAAGAGACCCAGTACTTC. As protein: CASNEREQETQYF.

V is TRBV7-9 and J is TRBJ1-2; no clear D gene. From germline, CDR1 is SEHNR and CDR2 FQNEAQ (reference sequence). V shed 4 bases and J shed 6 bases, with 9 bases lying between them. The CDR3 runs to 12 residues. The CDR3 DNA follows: TGTGCCAGCAGCTCGGGGTCCGATGGCTACACCTTC. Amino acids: CASSSGSDGYTF.

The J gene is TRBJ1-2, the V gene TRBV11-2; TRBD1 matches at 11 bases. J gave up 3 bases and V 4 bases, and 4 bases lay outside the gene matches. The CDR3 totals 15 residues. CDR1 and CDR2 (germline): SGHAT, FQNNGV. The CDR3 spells CASSSTGQGDYGYTF. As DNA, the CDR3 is TGTGCCAGCAGCTCCACGGGACAGGGGGACTATGGCTACACCTTC.

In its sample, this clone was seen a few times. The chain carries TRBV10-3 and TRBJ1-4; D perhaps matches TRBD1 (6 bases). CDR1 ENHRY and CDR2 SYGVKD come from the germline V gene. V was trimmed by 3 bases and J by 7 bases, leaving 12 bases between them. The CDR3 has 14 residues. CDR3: CAISDGGWSEKLFF. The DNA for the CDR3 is TGTGCCATCAGTGATGGGGGCTGGTCTGAAAAACTGTTTTTT.

Here the CDR3 DNA reads TGTGCCAGCACTCTCTGGGGGGGGCACGAGACCCAGTACTTC. Translation gives CASTLWGGHETQYF. This chain connects TRBV13 to TRBJ2-5; TRBD2 is a possible D gene (7 bases). The V gene lost 7 bases and the J gene lost 5 bases, with 17 bases spanning the gap. The CDR3 has 14 amino acids. The germline CDR1 and CDR2 sequences are PRHDT and FYEKMQ (reference sequence).

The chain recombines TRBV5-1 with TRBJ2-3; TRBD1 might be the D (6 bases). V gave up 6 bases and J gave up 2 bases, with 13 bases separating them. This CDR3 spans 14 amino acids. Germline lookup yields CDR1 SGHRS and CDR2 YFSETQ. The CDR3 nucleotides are TGCGCCAGCACCGTGGGGACACACACAGATACGCAGTATTTT. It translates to CASTVGTHTDTQYF.

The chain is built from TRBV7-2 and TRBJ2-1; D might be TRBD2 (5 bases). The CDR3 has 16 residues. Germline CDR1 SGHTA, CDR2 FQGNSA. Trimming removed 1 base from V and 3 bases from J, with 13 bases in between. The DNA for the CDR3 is TGTGCCAGCAGCTTAGGTAGGAGCGGACTCTACAATGAGCAGTTCTTC. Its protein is CASSLGRSGLYNEQFF.

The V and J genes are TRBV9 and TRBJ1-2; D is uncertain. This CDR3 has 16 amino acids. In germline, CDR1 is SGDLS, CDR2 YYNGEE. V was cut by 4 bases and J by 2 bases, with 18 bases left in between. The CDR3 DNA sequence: TGTGCCAGCAGCCCACGCGTTGAGACAAGAAACTATGGCTACACCTTC. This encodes CASSPRVETRNYGYTF.

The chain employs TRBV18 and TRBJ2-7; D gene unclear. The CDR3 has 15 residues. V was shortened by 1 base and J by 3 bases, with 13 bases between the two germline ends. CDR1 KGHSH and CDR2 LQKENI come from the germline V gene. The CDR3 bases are TGTGCCAGCTCACCACGACCCGATTTCCTCTACGAGCAGTACTTC. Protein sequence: CASSPRPDFLYEQYF.

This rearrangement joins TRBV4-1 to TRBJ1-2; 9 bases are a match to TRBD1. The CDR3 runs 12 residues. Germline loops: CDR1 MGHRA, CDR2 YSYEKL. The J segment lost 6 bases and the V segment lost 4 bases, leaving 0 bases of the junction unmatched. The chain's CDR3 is CASSRTGDGYTF. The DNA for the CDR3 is TGCGCCAGCAGCCGGACAGGGGATGGCTACACCTTC.

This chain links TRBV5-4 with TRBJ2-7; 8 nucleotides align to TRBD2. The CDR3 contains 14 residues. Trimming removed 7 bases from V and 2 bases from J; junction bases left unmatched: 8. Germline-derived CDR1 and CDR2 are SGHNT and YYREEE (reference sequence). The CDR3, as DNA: TGTGCCAGCGGAGCGGCGGGGGGTACCTACGAGCAGTACTTC. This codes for CASGAAGGTYEQYF. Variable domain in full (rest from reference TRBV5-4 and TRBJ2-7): ETGVTQSPTHLIKTRGQQVTLRCSSQSGHNTVSWYQQALGQGPQFIFQYYREEENGRGNFPPRFSGLQFPNYSSELNVNALELDDSALYLCASGAAGGTYEQYFGPGTRLTVT.

The chain's CDR3 is CASSFSGTVNSYNEQFF. The CDR3 DNA reads TGTGCCAGCAGTTTCTCCGGGACGGTTAACTCCTACAATGAGCAGTTCTTC. V gene TRBV27 combines with J gene TRBJ2-1, with D possibly called TRBD1 or TRBD2 (5 bases each). V shed 3 bases and J shed 0 bases, with 15 bases lying between them. This CDR3 contains 17 residues. Looked up from germline, CDR1 is MNHEY and CDR2 is SMNVEV (reference sequence).